This TCR beta chain derives from a study of shared clonotypes between healthy human individuals. The wider study: Sampling drew on donors who were a couple of women and a few men aged 18 to 49. Study findings and constraints: Relative to clonotypes present in all four donors, those not shared had lower generation probabilities.

The repertoire was sequenced with immunoSEQ multiplex PCR; TCRdb's copy has only in-frame clones and lacks some. The table includes 2 million or so clones, approximately 94% detected once. Positive CCR7 selection of CD45RO-negative cells yielded the naive CD8 cells, and terminally differentiated effector memory CD45RA+ cells were excluded. Details on this clone: As yet, its antigen is unknown.

This clonotype was obtained from a man between 18 and 35 years old in good health. Sample: naive CD8+ T cells sorted from blood.

CDR3 sequence reads: CASSEGLAGGRGHEQYF. The CDR3 bases are TGCGCCAGCAGCGAAGGACTAGCGGGAGGTAGGGGTCACGAGCAGTACTTC. The V gene is TRBV4-3, the J gene TRBJ2-7; 14 bases agree with TRBD2. CDR1 and CDR2 (germline): LGHNA, YSLEER. This CDR3 contains 17 residues. The junction had 11 bases not matched to a gene; V was cut back by 5 bases and J by 5 bases.